Listed below are T cell receptor beta chains from one sample, sequenced in a study of regulatory T cells in long-lasting Graves disease. MiXCR, applied by TCRdb to the multiplex PCR reads, yields one record per CDR3 protein. The sample records under 400,000 distinct CDR3 sequences, 16% being singletons. This same sample was also taken into another study, of T cells in Graves' hyperthyroidism and ophthalmopathy.

The sequencing used peripheral blood mononuclear cells (PBMCs), collected at new diagnosis, from a patient treated with antithyroid drugs. The receptors were gathered from a man aged 35-49 years with Graves disease. The CDR3 runs from the conserved cysteine through the conserved F or W. The D gene is left open where the match is weak.

CDR3 protein | CDR3 length | D gene | V gene
CASSGSKRPRGPTDTDTQYF | 20 | . | TRBV9
CASSFRGGPLITDTQYF | 17 | . | TRBV5-1
CASSYGGGEHEQFF | 14 | . | TRBV6-9
CASSATVSNTEAFF | 14 | . | TRBV5-1
CSAPPGGVAYNEQFF | 15 | TRBD2 | TRBV29-1
CASSLTGTGDFEQYF | 15 | TRBD1 | TRBV6-5
CSVSRSGAAYEQYF | 14 | . | TRBV20-1
CASSEVRQALNYGYTF | 16 | . | TRBV2
CASSYRTGGADTQYF | 15 | TRBD1 | TRBV6-2/TRBV6-3
CATSDSGTSGGAASSDEQFF | 20 | TRBD2 | TRBV24-1
CAISPSGGGETQYF | 14 | TRBD2 | TRBV10-3
CASSRGQGPMEIQYF | 15 | TRBD1 | TRBV5-1
CASSLVGRSAGGNEQFF | 17 | . | TRBV7-3
CSVEGGRIGEQYF | 13 | . | TRBV29-1
CASSLDRGLYNEQFF | 15 | TRBD1 | TRBV5-1
CASSSRQQETQYF | 13 | . | TRBV11-2
CSVDGLVGGQQYF | 13 | . | TRBV29-1
CASSAGGLAGVDTQYF | 16 | TRBD2 | TRBV9
CASGLVPLGYRILPLHF | 17 | . | TRBV12-5
CASREKLMAGELFF | 14 | . | TRBV2